These 8 T cell receptor beta chains came from one sample sequenced in a study of blood T cell repertoires in COVID-19. Here immunoSEQ multiplex PCR was the method, and the copy in TCRdb shows in-frame clones only, minus some. The profile shows roughly 70,000 clones, approximately 86% of them singletons. Sequencing used peripheral blood. These receptors came from an elderly man with COVID-19, enrolled during active disease.

This chain joins TRBV5-1 and TRBJ2-3; D may be TRBD1 (6 bases). The V end was cut by 5 bases, the J end by 6 bases, with 13 bases between. The CDR3 is made up of 13 amino acids. CDR1 SGHRS and CDR2 YFSETQ come from the germline V gene. CDR3: CASSLSGADTQYF. The CDR3 coding sequence is TGCGCCAGCAGTCTCTCAGGGGCTGATACGCAGTATTTT.

The rearrangement joins TRBV19 to TRBJ1-5, with TRBD1 matching over 9 bases. The CDR3 extends over 15 amino acids. The V and J ends lost 6 bases and 1 base, in that order; junction bases with no gene match: 4. Germline V lookup: CDR1 LNHDA, CDR2 SQIVND (reference sequence). The CDR3 here is CASSWDRESNQPQHF. CDR3 nucleotides: TGTGCCAGTAGCTGGGACAGGGAAAGCAATCAGCCCCAGCATTTT.

The CDR3 spells CASSPGQADYEQYF. The CDR3 DNA is TGCGCCAGCAGCCCGGGACAGGCCGACTACGAGCAGTACTTC. The chain employs TRBV5-1 and TRBJ2-7; 8 positions agree with TRBD1. This CDR3 contains 14 residues. Unmatched junction bases numbered 6, after V lost 4 bases and J lost 3 bases. In germline, CDR1 is SGHRS, CDR2 YFSETQ.

The chain's CDR3 is CASSIERGRGSYEQYF. The CDR3 DNA is TGTGCCAGCAGCATAGAGCGGGGGAGGGGATCCTACGAGCAGTACTTC. The rearrangement links TRBV7-9 to TRBJ2-7; 8 positions agree with TRBD2. CDR3 length: 16 residues. Trimming at V came to 5 bases and at J to 1 base, leaving 10 bases not matched to a gene. Per the germline V gene, CDR1 is SEHNR and CDR2 is FQNEAQ (reference sequence).

CDR3 sequence reads: CASSGEGGEQYF. CDR3 coding DNA: TGTGCCAGCAGCGGGGAGGGGGGCGAGCAGTACTTC. This chain uses TRBV9 with TRBJ2-7; TRBD2 is a possible D gene (7 bases). This CDR3 is 12 amino acids long. The V gene's germline CDR1 is SGDLS and CDR2 YYNGEE. With 3 bases removed from V and 6 bases from J, the gap between germline ends came to 10 bases. Full variable domain (outside the CDR3, taken from reference TRBV9 and TRBJ2-7): DSGVTQTPKHLITATGQRVTLRCSPRSGDLSVYWYQQSLDQGLQFLIQYYNGEERAKGNILERFSAQQFPDLHSELNLSSLELGDSALYFCASSGEGGEQYFGPGTRLTVT.

V gene TRBV7-2 combines with J gene TRBJ1-1; 8 bases map to TRBD1. Looked up from germline, CDR1 is SGHTA and CDR2 is FQGNSA. Trimming removed 2 bases from V and 6 bases from J; junction bases left unmatched: 2. The CDR3 has 13 amino acids. The CDR3: CASSLSGGSEAFF. CDR3 coding DNA: TGTGCCAGCAGCTTATCAGGGGGCTCTGAAGCTTTCTTT.

The rearrangement links TRBV7-9 to TRBJ1-6; D call uncertain. CDR1 SEHNR and CDR2 FQNEAQ come from the germline V gene (reference sequence). Trimming stripped 5 bases from V and 8 bases from J, with 7 bases between. The CDR3 has 12 amino acids. This chain's CDR3 is CASSLRDSPLHF. The DNA for the CDR3 is TGTGCCAGCAGCCTCCGGGATTCACCCCTCCACTTT.

The chain has TRBV6-6 and TRBJ1-3, with D possibly TRBD1 on 5 matching bases. CDR1 and CDR2 from the germline V gene are MNHNY and SVGAGI (reference sequence). The V end was cut by 2 bases, the J end by 3 bases, with 8 bases between. CDR3 length: 14 amino acids. The CDR3 reads CASSYPDIGNTIYF. DNA for the CDR3: TGTGCCAGCAGTTACCCGGACATTGGAAACACCATATATTTT.